This T cell receptor (beta chain) stems from a study of shared clonotypes between healthy human individuals. Comments on this clone: Its antigen is not known.

The germline V and J ends were trimmed by 7 bases and 2 bases, with 17 bases remaining between them. The CDR3 consists of 14 residues. The germline V gene encodes CDR1 SQVTM and CDR2 ANQGSEA. Assay execution took place at the deep level. Authors' processing steps: ImmunoSEQ sequences covered only the junction and lacked quality scores; filtering therefore differed. Here immunoSEQ multiplex PCR was the method, and the copy in TCRdb shows in-frame clones only, minus some. V, J and clone size are those of that table, while D and trimming were read from the DNA. The sample has around 330,000 clones; roughly 70% are singletons. Overall study results and limits: Tissue TCR repertoires likely differ from these blood-only repertoires. Across subsets, estimated richness was generally greater for naive than for memory populations.

Material for sequencing was memory CD4+ T cells sorted from blood. Subset meaning: CD45RA-negative fraction. The chain links TRBV29-1 to TRBJ2-5, with TRBD2 as a possible D gene (5 bases). This TCR was sampled from a man aged 25 to 45 in good health. In DNA form, the CDR3 reads TGCAGCGAGACCGGGAAAGGTCCTCAAGAGACCCAGTACTTC. Its translation: CSETGKGPQETQYF.